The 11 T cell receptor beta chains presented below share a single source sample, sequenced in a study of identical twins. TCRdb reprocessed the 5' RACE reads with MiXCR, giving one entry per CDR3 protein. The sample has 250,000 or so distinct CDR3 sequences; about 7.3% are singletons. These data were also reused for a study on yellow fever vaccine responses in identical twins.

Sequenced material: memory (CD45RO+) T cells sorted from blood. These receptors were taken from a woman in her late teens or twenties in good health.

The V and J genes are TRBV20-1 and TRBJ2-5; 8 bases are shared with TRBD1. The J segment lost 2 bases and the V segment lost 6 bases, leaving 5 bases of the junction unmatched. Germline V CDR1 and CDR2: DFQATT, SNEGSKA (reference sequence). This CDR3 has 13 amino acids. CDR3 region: CSATGQAQETQYF. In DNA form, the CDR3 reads TGCAGTGCCACGGGACAGGCTCAAGAGACCCAGTACTTC.

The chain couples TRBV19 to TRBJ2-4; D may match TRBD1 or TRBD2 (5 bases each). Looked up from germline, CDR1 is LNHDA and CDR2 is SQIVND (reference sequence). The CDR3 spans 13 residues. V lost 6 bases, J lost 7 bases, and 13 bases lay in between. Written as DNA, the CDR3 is TGTGCCAGTAGAAGGGGAGCCGCGAACATTCAGTACTTC. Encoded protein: CASRRGAANIQYF.

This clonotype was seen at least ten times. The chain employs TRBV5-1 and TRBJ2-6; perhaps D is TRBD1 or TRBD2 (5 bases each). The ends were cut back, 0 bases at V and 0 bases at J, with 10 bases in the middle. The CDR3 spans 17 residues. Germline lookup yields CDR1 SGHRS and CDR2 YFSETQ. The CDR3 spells CASSLDPGSSGANVLTF. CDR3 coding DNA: TGCGCCAGCAGCTTGGATCCAGGGAGCTCTGGGGCCAACGTCCTGACTTTC. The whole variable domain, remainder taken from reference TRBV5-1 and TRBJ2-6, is KAGVTQTPRYLIKTRGQQVTLSCSPISGHRSVSWYQQTPGQGLQFLFEYFSETQRNKGNFPGRFSGRQFSNSRSEMNVSTLELGDSALYLCASSLDPGSSGANVLTFGAGSRLTVL.

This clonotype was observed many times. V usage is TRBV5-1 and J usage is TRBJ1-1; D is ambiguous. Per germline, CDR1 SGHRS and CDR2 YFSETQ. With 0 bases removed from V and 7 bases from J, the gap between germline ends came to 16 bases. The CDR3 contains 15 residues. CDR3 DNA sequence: TGCGCCAGCAGCTTGGAACGGACCGGTTTTGGTGAAGCTTTCTTT. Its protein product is CASSLERTGFGEAFF.

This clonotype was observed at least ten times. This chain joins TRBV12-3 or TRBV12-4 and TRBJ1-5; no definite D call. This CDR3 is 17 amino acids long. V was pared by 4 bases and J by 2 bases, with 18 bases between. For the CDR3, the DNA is TGTGCCAGCAGTTCTCCGCCCTACCCAGGCGGCAATCAGCCCCAGCATTTT. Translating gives CASSSPPYPGGNQPQHF.

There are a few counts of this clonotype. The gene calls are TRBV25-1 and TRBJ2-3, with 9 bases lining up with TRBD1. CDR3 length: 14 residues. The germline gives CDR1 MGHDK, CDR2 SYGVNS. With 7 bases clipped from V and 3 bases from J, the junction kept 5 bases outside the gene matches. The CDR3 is CASTEGQGTDTQYF. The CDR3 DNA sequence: TGTGCCAGCACCGAGGGACAGGGAACAGATACGCAGTATTTT.

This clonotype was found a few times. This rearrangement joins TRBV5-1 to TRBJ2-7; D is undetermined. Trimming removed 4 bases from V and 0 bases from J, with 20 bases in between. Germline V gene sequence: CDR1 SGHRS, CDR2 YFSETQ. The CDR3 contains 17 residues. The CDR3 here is CASSTALRAGISYEQYF. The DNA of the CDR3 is TGCGCCAGCAGCACAGCTCTGCGTGCAGGAATCTCCTACGAGCAGTACTTC.

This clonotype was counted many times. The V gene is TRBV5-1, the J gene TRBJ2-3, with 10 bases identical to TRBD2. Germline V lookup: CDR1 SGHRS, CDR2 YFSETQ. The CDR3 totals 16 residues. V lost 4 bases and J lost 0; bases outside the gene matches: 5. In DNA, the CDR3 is TGCGCCAGCAGCACTGCTAGCGGGGGAAGCACAGATACGCAGTATTTT. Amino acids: CASSTASGGSTDTQYF.

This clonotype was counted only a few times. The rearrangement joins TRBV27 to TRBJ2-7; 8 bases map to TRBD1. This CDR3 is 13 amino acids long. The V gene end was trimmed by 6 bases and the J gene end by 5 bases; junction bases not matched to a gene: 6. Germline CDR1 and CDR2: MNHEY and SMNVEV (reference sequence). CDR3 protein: CASRFNRGNEQYF. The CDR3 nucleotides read TGTGCCAGCAGATTCAACAGGGGGAACGAGCAGTACTTC.

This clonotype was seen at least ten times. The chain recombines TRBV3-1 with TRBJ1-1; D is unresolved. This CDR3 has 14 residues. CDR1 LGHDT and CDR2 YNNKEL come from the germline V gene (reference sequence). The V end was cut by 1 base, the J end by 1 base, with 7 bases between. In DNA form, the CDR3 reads TGTGCCAGCAGCCAAGCGGGAACGAACACTGAAGCTTTCTTT. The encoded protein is CASSQAGTNTEAFF.

Written as DNA, the CDR3 is TGCGCCAGCAGCTTGGATACCTACCGGGATCGAGATACGCAGTATTTT. Residues: CASSLDTYRDRDTQYF. The genes are TRBV5-1 and TRBJ2-3; weak D call: TRBD2 (5 bases). Germline V CDR1 and CDR2: SGHRS, YFSETQ. The V end lost 0 bases, the J end lost 5 bases, and 16 bases lay between the germline ends. The CDR3 length is 16 residues.